This TCR beta chain was sequenced during a study of T-cell reconstitution after alpha-beta-depleted transplantation in children. Using unique molecular identifiers, the investigators prepared the TCRbeta library. One entry per CDR3 protein, called by TCRdb with MiXCR from the PCR reads. The table has about 220,000 distinct CDR3 sequences, approximately 19% seen once; the top ten hold 35% to 50%. This specimen was PBMCs, mostly from graft donor cells, taken 360 days after TCRalphabeta/CD19-depleted stem cell transplant. This TCR derives from a male patient between 2 and 10 years old who had a stem cell transplant for acute lymphoblastic leukemia, so the T cells may come from the graft donor.

In DNA, the CDR3 is TGTGCCAGCAGTCTGGACTCCTTGGGAGGGAATCAGCCCCAGCATTTT. Amino acid sequence: CASSLDSLGGNQPQHF. J is TRBJ1-5 and V is TRBV12-3 or TRBV12-4; no firm D call. V lost 5 bases and J lost 4, with 18 bases in between. The CDR3 length is 16 residues.